This T cell receptor beta chain came from a study of blood T cell repertoires in COVID-19. Turning to the study itself: Some COVID-19 samples were acute and others convalescent; all came from the United States, Italy and Spain. T cells, B-cell-depleted T cells, or PBMCs supplied cDNA or gDNA.

V lost 1 base, J lost 9 bases, and 31 bases lay in between. This CDR3 is 19 amino acids long. Germline-derived CDR1 and CDR2 are SGHVS and FQNEAQ. Authors' methods: Amplification of reference gene primers was used by the study to estimate nucleated cell counts. Profiled with immunoSEQ multiplex PCR; TCRdb holds only in-frame clones, not every one. V and J calls and clone size are copied from that table; D and trimming were computed from the DNA. The data hold some 150,000 clones, with over 65% observed a single time. The TCR was taken from a man aged 70 or older with acute or convalescent COVID-19. The chain couples TRBV7-8 to TRBJ2-7, with D possibly being TRBD1 (6 bases). The sequenced sample was peripheral blood. CDR3 protein: CASSLGGLGAAGPRFGQYF. The DNA of the CDR3 is TGTGCCAGCAGCTTAGGAGGGTTGGGGGCCGCCGGGCCTAGGTTCGGGCAGTACTTC.